What follows are 12 T cell receptor beta chains derived from one specimen sequenced in a study of blood T cell repertoires in COVID-19. The table came from immunoSEQ multiplex PCR; TCRdb's copy has only in-frame clones and leaves some out. This repertoire shows around 300,000 clones, about nine tenths found once; its top ten account for 1%. The sample was peripheral blood. The receptors were gathered from a man aged 45 to 65 with active or convalescent COVID-19.

This clone has a handful of counts. The V call is TRBV5-8, the J call TRBJ1-1, with a weak D call TRBD1 (6 bases). The V end was cut by 4 bases, the J end by 1 base, with 11 bases between. The length of the CDR3 is 14 residues. Looked up from germline, CDR1 is SGHTS and CDR2 is YDEGEE. The CDR3 DNA sequence: TGTGCCAGCAGCCAAACAGGGAAGAACACTGAAGCTTTCTTT. It translates to CASSQTGKNTEAFF.

The V gene is TRBV4-3, the J gene TRBJ1-5; D uncertain. V was pared by 0 bases and J by 6 bases, with 18 bases between. The CDR3 is 17 residues long. Germline CDR1 LGHNA, CDR2 YSLEER. Here the CDR3 DNA reads TGCGCCAGCAGCCAAGATGGCATCCATCCCTCCTGTCAGCCCCAGCATTTT. Translated, it gives CASSQDGIHPSCQPQHF.

This clone was found once. The gene calls are TRBV4-3 and TRBJ2-1; the D is unclear. The CDR3 runs 13 residues. Germline V CDR1 and CDR2: LGHNA, YSLEER. Trimming pared 4 bases from V and 6 bases from J, leaving 10 bases between. The CDR3 bases are TGCGCCAGCAGCCTCCAGGAAGGCAATGAGCAGTTCTTC. Translating gives CASSLQEGNEQFF.

CDR3 sequence: CAIRDRDDEKLFF. CDR3 coding DNA: TGTGCCATCAGGGACAGGGACGATGAAAAACTGTTTTTT. The chain couples TRBV10-3 to TRBJ1-4; TRBD1 matches 8 bases. The CDR3 has 13 residues. The ends lost 6 bases at V and 6 bases at J; junction bases unmatched: 3. Germline lookup yields CDR1 ENHRY and CDR2 SYGVKD.

This chain joins TRBV30 and TRBJ2-3; TRBD1 is a possible D gene (5 bases). CDR1 and CDR2 (germline): GTSNPN, SVGIG (reference sequence). This CDR3 is 11 amino acids long. V lost 0 bases and J lost 12, with 10 bases in between. The CDR3 DNA follows: TGTGCCTGGAGTGTACAGGCACATCAGTATTTT. The encoded protein is CAWSVQAHQYF.

V and J are TRBV6-5 and TRBJ2-1; D might be TRBD2 (5 bases). Trimming stripped 2 bases from V and 6 bases from J, with 11 bases between. This CDR3 comprises 14 residues. Germline V lookup: CDR1 MNHEY, CDR2 SVGAGI. This CDR3 is CASSYIGVGNEQFF. Here the CDR3 DNA reads TGTGCCAGCAGTTACATCGGGGTGGGCAATGAGCAGTTCTTC.

V gene TRBV18 combines with J gene TRBJ2-7; 7 nucleotides agree with TRBD1. Losses at the gene ends were 6 bases for V and 2 bases for J; bases not matched to a gene: 7. The CDR3 sequence is 14 residues long. Germline assignment: CDR1 KGHSH and CDR2 LQKENI. This chain's CDR3 is CASSPSTGPYEQYF. DNA for the CDR3: TGTGCCAGCTCCCCCTCGACAGGGCCCTACGAGCAGTACTTC. Filled out from reference TRBV18 and TRBJ2-7, the complete variable domain reads NAGVMQNPRHLVRRRGQEARLRCSPMKGHSHVYWYRQLPEEGLKFMVYLQKENIIDESGMPKERFSAEFPKEGPSILRIQQVVRGDSAAYFCASSPSTGPYEQYFGPGTRLTVT.

This chain joins TRBV4-3 and TRBJ1-3; 8 bases agree with TRBD1. Unmatched junction bases numbered 12, after V lost 5 bases and J lost 9 bases. The CDR3 runs 15 residues. CDR1 is LGHNA, CDR2 YSLEER, per germline. CDR3 loop: CASSAVQGAIATIYF. The CDR3 region has the DNA TGCGCCAGCAGCGCAGTCCAGGGGGCGATCGCCACCATATATTTT.

CDR3 sequence (DNA): TGCGCCAGCAGCCTTTCCGGACAGGGGGCAGGCTATGGCTACACCTTC. This codes for CASSLSGQGAGYGYTF. The chain combines TRBV4-3 with TRBJ1-2, with TRBD1 matching 11 bases. The germline V gene encodes CDR1 LGHNA and CDR2 YSLEER. J lost 4 bases, V lost 4 bases, and 8 bases had no gene match. The CDR3 covers 16 residues.

The chain joins TRBV30 to TRBJ1-2, with a weak D call TRBD1 (6 bases). CDR1 GTSNPN and CDR2 SVGIG come from the germline V gene (reference sequence). This CDR3 has 16 amino acids. Trimming took 4 bases from V and 1 from J, leaving 19 bases between them. CDR3 sequence reads: CAWKAFPTGDNYGYTF. Written as DNA, the CDR3 is TGTGCCTGGAAAGCCTTTCCGACAGGCGATAACTATGGCTACACCTTC. Full variable domain (rest looked up from reference TRBV30 and TRBJ1-2): SQTIHQWPATLVQPVGSPLSLECTVEGTSNPNLYWYRQAAGRGLQLLFYSVGIGQISSEVPQNLSASRPQDRQFILSSKKLLLSDSGFYLCAWKAFPTGDNYGYTFGSGTRLTVV.

The V and J genes are TRBV29-1 and TRBJ2-5; 9 bases map to TRBD1. The CDR3 covers 14 residues. Germline V CDR1 and CDR2: SQVTM, ANQGSEA. V was clipped by 5 bases and J by 2 bases; unmatched bases: 6. CDR3 DNA sequence: TGCAGCGTTAGGAGCGGGACAGGGCAAGAGACCCAGTACTTC. Its translation is CSVRSGTGQETQYF.

V gene TRBV6-1 combines with J gene TRBJ2-1; D possibly corresponds to TRBD1 (7 bases). The CDR3 loop spans 16 amino acids. V lost 0 bases to trimming and J lost 4 bases, with 13 bases between them. Per germline, CDR1 MNHNS and CDR2 SASEGT. CDR3 region: CASSEAIRGRYNEQFF. The CDR3 DNA reads TGTGCCAGCAGTGAAGCGATCAGGGGGAGGTACAATGAGCAGTTCTTC.